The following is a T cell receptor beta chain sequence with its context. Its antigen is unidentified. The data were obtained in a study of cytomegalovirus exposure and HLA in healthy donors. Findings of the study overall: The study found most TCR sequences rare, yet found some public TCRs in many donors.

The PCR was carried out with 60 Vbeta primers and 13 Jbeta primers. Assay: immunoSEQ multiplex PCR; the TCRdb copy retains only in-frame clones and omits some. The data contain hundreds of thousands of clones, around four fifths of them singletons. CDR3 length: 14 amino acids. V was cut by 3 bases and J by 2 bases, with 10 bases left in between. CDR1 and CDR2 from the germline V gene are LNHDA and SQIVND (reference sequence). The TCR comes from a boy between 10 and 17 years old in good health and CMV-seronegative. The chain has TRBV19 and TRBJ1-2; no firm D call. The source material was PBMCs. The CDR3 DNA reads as TGTGCCAGTAGTATGTCCGGCAGGAACTATGGCTACACCTTC. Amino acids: CASSMSGRNYGYTF.